This record covers a single TCR beta chain. This clone was recorded a few times. Which antigen it targets is not known. Base qualities were left out, and no much larger clone turns up one base away. The entry originates in a study of cytomegalovirus exposure and HLA in healthy donors (dated by TCRdb to the late 2010s). About the full investigation: An earlier analysis of roughly 570 of the donors reported 276 Gb of sequence data and 90 million to 120 million unique TCR beta sequences obtained from about 200 million T cells. An early release covering 550 to 700 HLA-typed donors comprised 300 to 350 gigabases of sequencing data and around 80 million unique TCR sequences. Among the roughly 400 genotyped donors, about 83% belonged to the genetic ancestry cluster associated with self-reported Caucasian donors. The aim of the study was to test whether cataloging public T cell receptors could identify signatures of past pathogen exposure. The study profiled the T cell repertoires of about 640 subjects by immunosequencing and related them to cytomegalovirus serostatus. A separate validation cohort of some 130 different subjects was used in addition to the 666-subject first cohort. The study combined high-throughput TCR immunosequencing, statistical association of individual TCRs with disease status, and machine learning to predict cytomegalovirus infection status. A later analysis re-examined previously published TCR beta repertoires from 610 or so donors and added high-resolution HLA genotyping to investigate patterns of TCR occurrence. In the later analysis, no new phenotypic data were used to find candidate immune exposures; instead, reliance was placed on TCR beta sequences and their occurrence across donors. An earlier analysis of roughly 600 of the donors used high-throughput TCR beta sequencing to judge whether each TCR beta V gene segment behaved as functional or pseudogenic. Donor age, sex, ethnicity and CMV serostatus were collected together with the repertoire data. Genome-wide SNP genotypes for about 60% of the roughly 670 donors were used in a later genetic analysis, which treated that subset as a discovery cohort. Every discovery cohort repertoire had been produced on one sequencing platform. HLA typing included class I and class II loci at four-digit resolution. Typing coverage differed by locus: A, B, C, DRB1 and DQB1 were typed in about 629-630 donors, DQA1 in approximately 520, DPA1 in 600 to 610, and DPB1 in roughly 470. A handful of DR-DQ haplotypes were handled as single units for association and clustering because linkage in the cohort was strong. On average, roughly 200,000 unique TCR beta nucleotide sequences were sequenced per donor among some 430 genotyped donors of the cohort, with about 19% of those sequences being non-productive.

The cohort comprised approximately 700 healthy bone marrow donors. At the time of sampling, every cohort member was nominally healthy, though immune exposures that went unrecorded were likely present. The donor tested CMV seropositive and was one of the 289 seropositive cohort members. Each donor provided a peripheral blood sample, and peripheral blood mononuclear cells were used for TCR beta sequencing. The Qiagen DNeasy Blood Extraction Kit was used to extract genomic DNA from the blood cell samples. There are 14 amino acids in the CDR3, from cysteine to phenylalanine inclusive. Of the read, only the CDR3 DNA is kept; its 42 bases are in frame from base 1. CDR1 and CDR2 (SQVTM, ANQGSEA) derive from the germline V gene. Germline trimming amounts to 6 bases on V and 3 bases on J, with 7 as the count of junction bases outside the gene matches. The full study reports these points: Because HLA typing was missing for some donors at each locus, association tests included only the typed subset. According to the authors, the approach could potentially be generalized to other disease states and immunological phenotypes. CMV serostatus was the only immune exposure information available for the cohort. V-gene and J-gene trimming of TCR beta chains was associated with a missense DCLRE1C variant in a later genetic analysis, and the association was replicated in an independent cohort. The presence/absence analyses assumed that sequencing depth was roughly uniform across donors, and that assumption may not be true. A further reported finding was that TCR beta sequences accurately predicted the HLA-A and HLA-B alleles for most subjects in the first cohort. In a later analysis, HLA-associated TCR beta chains were found to be more clonally expanded and to have lower generation probabilities than equally common non-associated chains. Cytomegalovirus status was reported to be diagnosed by the classifier with high specificity and sensitivity in both the original and validation cohorts. A later analysis found that most CMV-associated TCR beta chains appeared HLA-restricted, with HLA associations seemingly driven largely by CMV exposure. The sequencing pipeline was judged likely to have produced a cluster of highly shared sequence variants as a technical artifact. In an earlier analysis of some 640 of the donors, most TCR beta V segments were observed in productive rearrangements about 87% or about 30% of the time, broadly matching IMGT annotations. A total of around 150 TCR beta chains were listed by the study as associated with cytomegalovirus. In vitro tests confirmed that a few of the cytomegalovirus-associated TCR beta chains recognize cytomegalovirus antigens. A later analysis found that TCR association rates varied across HLA loci, with DRB1 alleles showing the most associated TCRs and HLA-C alleles the fewest. Only TCR beta chains were sequenced in this cohort, and the absence of alpha or paired-chain data limited detectable features. In a later analysis, some 18,000 TCR beta sequences were associated with specific HLA alleles at a false discovery rate of 0.05. Compared with the approximately 670-donor mean, donors in an Asian-associated ancestry cluster had fewer N-insertions in productive TCRs, according to a later genetic analysis. Some IMGT-functional V segments, including TRBV6-2 and TRBV6-3, could not be distinguished by the 87-base-pair reads and were therefore excluded. A later analysis reported that several top co-occurrence clusters appeared linked to parvovirus B19, influenza, CMV and Epstein-Barr virus. Because counts were too low, roughly 16 rarely observed V segments, including chromosome 9 orphons, were excluded from the earlier analysis of around 640 of the donors. Correlated functional status among segregating V segments might be attributable to linkage disequilibrium, but an unknown experimental factor could not be ruled out. While some public TCRs were present in many individuals, most TCR sequences turned up only very rarely across donors. When HLA alleles, especially DR and DQ, strongly co-occurred, TCR associations were difficult to assign to individual alleles.

Library prep was done by the immunoSEQ multiplex PCR assay. For the multiplex PCR, a mixture combining 60 forward primers for TCR Vbeta segments and 13 reverse primers for TCR Jbeta segments was used. The CDR3 region of rearranged TCR beta genes was amplified from genomic DNA by a multiplex PCR assay. On the Illumina HiSeq System, the amplified TCR beta libraries were sequenced as 87-base-pair reads. In the original analysis: A later analysis tallied around 82 million unique TCR beta chains across the 666 repertoires, and around 9.9 million of those chains were shared by two or more donors. To remove PCR and sequencing errors, raw reads were error-corrected and collapsed into unique sequences using a nearest-neighbor algorithm that merged closely related sequences. Alignment of CDR3 sequences to IMGT reference sequences was used to assign V, D and J gene segments. For a sequence to be retained, at least a six-nucleotide match to both a V gene segment and a J gene segment was required. A rearrangement was called productive if the CDR3 had no stop codons and remained in frame with V and J, and every other rearrangement was called non-productive. CDR3 was defined by IMGT convention, running from the second conserved V-encoded cysteine to the conserved J-encoded phenylalanine. In an earlier analysis of approximately 590 of the donors, sequences lacking an unambiguous match to a single V gene segment were excluded. An earlier analysis of almost 600 of the donors classified V segments as functional when productive rearrangements were above 56.7% and as segregating when the standard deviation between donors was above 5%. A statistical classification framework was built for diagnosing cytomegalovirus status from the catalog of TCR beta chain sequences. V and J gene assignment, in a later analysis, came from comparing TCR nucleotide sequences with IMGT/GENE-DB human TR gene sequences. In a later analysis, CDR3 sequences and most-parsimonious VDJ recombination scenarios were assigned using the TCRdist pipeline. In a later analysis, each TCR beta chain was defined by its CDR3 amino acid sequence together with its V-gene family, and reads without a unique V-gene family were excluded. A later analysis removed 550 to 650 highly shared, low-generation-probability nucleotide sequences to deal with suspected cross-contamination and a sequencing artifact. For each public chain, a later analysis derived a clonal expansion index from normalized ranks of inferred template counts within each repertoire. Generation probabilities in a later analysis came from a VDJ recombination model fitted to out-of-frame rearrangements, and those results were checked against IGoR. In a later analysis, TCR-TCR, TCR-HLA and TCR-CMV co-occurrence was scored with hypergeometric tests, and a repertoire-size bias correction was applied to TCR pairs. To estimate false discovery rates, a later analysis permuted the HLA or CMV assignments 20 times. In a later analysis, co-occurring TCRs were grouped using DBSCAN, with TCRdist sequence similarity added in when clustering inside HLA-allele-positive subsets. Repertoires with fewer than 30,000 or more than 120,000 public chains were left out of co-occurrence clustering, as were about 5 repertoires with anomalous nucleotide sharing. Here the immuneACCESS table is served through TCRdb, limited to in-frame sequences with V and J called. Missing clones are a known gap in these copies; in checked studies unresolved V genes cover under half, and the rest lacks a known reason. D and trimming come from the DNA, and the V and J calls and clone size come from that table. The table for this sample lists about 110,000 clones; roughly 71% of them were counted only once. The ten largest clones take up about a tenth of the sample.

Source material: PBMCs. This receptor was obtained from a middle-aged man in good health and CMV-seropositive. The chain uses TRBV29-1 and TRBJ2-7, with 11 central nucleotides matching TRBD2. The CDR3 region reads CSVSGTSGLYEQYF. The DNA is TGCAGCGTCTCCGGGACTAGCGGCCTCTACGAGCAGTACTTC.